This T cell receptor (beta chain) appears in the sequencing data of a study of blood T cell repertoires in COVID-19. The CDR3 is 13 residues long. V lost 6 bases to trimming and J lost 6 bases; unmatched junction nucleotides: 7. In germline, CDR1 is KGHSH, CDR2 LQKENI. Profiling relied on immunoSEQ multiplex PCR, and the TCRdb table lists in-frame clones only, not all of them. The sample yields 200,000 to 300,000 clones, about 87% seen once. Sequences were obtained from peripheral blood. The origin of this receptor is a human donor in a cohort sampled during active COVID-19. This rearrangement joins TRBV18 to TRBJ1-2, with 7 bases matching TRBD1. The CDR3 DNA sequence: TGTGCCAGCTCCCGCGGACAGGAAGATGGCTACACCTTC. The encoded protein is CASSRGQEDGYTF.